A selection of T cell receptor beta chains follows, all from one sample in a study of Ad26.COV2.S vaccination and SARS-CoV-2 variants. Libraries were prepared by immunoSEQ multiplex PCR; TCRdb keeps only in-frame clonotypes and omits some of them. Here the sample spans fewer than 800,000 clones, more than 80% being singletons. This sample comprised peripheral blood, obtained in a trial of Ad26.COV2.S vaccine versus placebo. These receptors all come from a person aged 18-60 years who received the Ad26.COV2.S COVID-19 vaccine or a placebo. The CDR3 runs from the conserved cysteine through the conserved F or W. D genes are given only for firm matches.

J gene: TRBJ1-5; D gene: -; V gene: TRBV10-3; CDR3 protein: CAIGNLDSLNQPQHF; CDR3 DNA: TGTGCCATCGGGAACCTGGACAGCCTCAATCAGCCCCAGCATTTT
J gene: TRBJ1-1; D gene: TRBD1; V gene: TRBV7-2; CDR3 protein: CASSLDRENTEAFF; CDR3 DNA: TGTGCCAGCAGTCTCGACAGGGAGAACACTGAAGCTTTCTTT
J gene: TRBJ1-6; D gene: -; V gene: TRBV18; CDR3 protein: CASSPVRDNSPLHF; CDR3 DNA: TGTGCCAGCTCACCGGTGCGCGATAATTCACCCCTCCACTTT
J gene: TRBJ2-1; D gene: TRBD1; V gene: TRBV10-1; CDR3 protein: CASQGAGINSYNEQFF; CDR3 DNA: TGCGCCAGTCAGGGGGCTGGAATCAACTCCTACAATGAGCAGTTCTTC
J gene: TRBJ1-4; D gene: -; V gene: TRBV4-1; CDR3 protein: CASSQVGTGSLFF; CDR3 DNA: TGCGCCAGCAGCCAGGTCGGGACCGGGAGTCTGTTTTTT
J gene: TRBJ2-2; D gene: TRBD1; V gene: TRBV4-2; CDR3 protein: CASSPQDRDPTGELFF; CDR3 DNA: TGTGCCAGCAGCCCCCAGGACAGGGACCCCACCGGGGAGCTGTTTTTT
J gene: TRBJ2-5; D gene: TRBD2; V gene: TRBV5-1; CDR3 protein: CASSFPSGEQETQYF; CDR3 DNA: TGCGCCAGCAGCTTTCCTAGCGGAGAACAAGAGACCCAGTACTTC
J gene: TRBJ2-1; D gene: TRBD2; V gene: TRBV27; CDR3 protein: CASSSAGTSGPYNEQFF; CDR3 DNA: TGTGCCAGCAGTTCCGCCGGGACTAGCGGGCCCTACAATGAGCAGTTCTTC
J gene: TRBJ2-5; D gene: -; V gene: TRBV5-4; CDR3 protein: CASSQKVSSQETQYF; CDR3 DNA: TGTGCCAGCAGCCAGAAGGTCAGTTCCCAAGAGACCCAGTACTTC
J gene: TRBJ2-3; D gene: -; V gene: TRBV24-1; CDR3 protein: CATSDVRGRGGITDTQYF; CDR3 DNA: TGTGCCACCAGTGATGTGAGGGGCCGCGGTGGTATCACAGATACGCAGTATTTT